This is a list of T cell receptor beta chains from one sample in a study of blood T cell repertoires in COVID-19. Profiled with immunoSEQ multiplex PCR; TCRdb holds only in-frame clones, not every one. Among about 210,000 clones listed, 80% to 90% were seen once. Sequences were obtained from PBMCs or T cells enriched from blood (not recorded which). These receptors originate from a man aged 25 to 45 in a cohort exposed to, infected with or recovered from COVID-19 (not recorded which). Both conserved end residues are part of each CDR3. The order of the fields is CDR3 length, J gene, V gene, clone size, D gene, CDR3 DNA, CDR3 protein. The D gene is left open where the match is weak. Some rows have no size entry. The others give once, few or many, or a class for an expanded clone.

CDR3 length: 18; J gene: TRBJ2-7; V gene: TRBV3-1/TRBV3-2; clone size: -; D gene: TRBD2; CDR3 DNA: TGTGCCAGCAGCCAAGGGCTAGCGGGACCTTTTGGGGCCTACGAGCAGTACTTC; CDR3 protein: CASSQGLAGPFGAYEQYF
CDR3 length: 14; J gene: TRBJ2-1; V gene: TRBV9; clone size: -; D gene: -; CDR3 DNA: TGTGCCAGCAGCCCCCAGCGGGTAACCAATGAGCAGTTCTTC; CDR3 protein: CASSPQRVTNEQFF
CDR3 length: 16; J gene: TRBJ2-3; V gene: TRBV2; clone size: -; D gene: -; CDR3 DNA: TGTGCCAGCAGCGATATGGACTCTTTCAGCACAGATACGCAGTATTTT; CDR3 protein: CASSDMDSFSTDTQYF
CDR3 length: 14; J gene: TRBJ1-1; V gene: TRBV29-1; clone size: -; D gene: TRBD1; CDR3 DNA: TGCAGCGTTTCCCGGCAGGGGGCGATCGCTGAAGCTTTCTTT; CDR3 protein: CSVSRQGAIAEAFF
CDR3 length: 15; J gene: TRBJ2-1; V gene: TRBV24-1; clone size: -; D gene: TRBD1; CDR3 DNA: TGTGCCACCAGTGATGCCAGGGACAGAATCTATGAGCAGTTCTTC; CDR3 protein: CATSDARDRIYEQFF
CDR3 length: 14; J gene: TRBJ1-1; V gene: TRBV7-8; clone size: -; D gene: -; CDR3 DNA: TGTGCCAGCAGCTTCTACAGGGAGAACACTGAAGCTTTCTTT; CDR3 protein: CASSFYRENTEAFF
CDR3 length: 15; J gene: TRBJ2-1; V gene: TRBV10-3; clone size: -; D gene: TRBD2; CDR3 DNA: TGTGCCATCAGTGACCTTAGCGGGAGTAGAAATGAGCAGTTCTTC; CDR3 protein: CAISDLSGSRNEQFF
CDR3 length: 16; J gene: TRBJ2-2; V gene: TRBV28; clone size: -; D gene: -; CDR3 DNA: TGTGCCAGCAGTTTCTCTCCCAGCGGGAACACCGGGGAGCTGTTTTTT; CDR3 protein: CASSFSPSGNTGELFF
CDR3 length: 14; J gene: TRBJ2-7; V gene: TRBV9; clone size: once; D gene: TRBD2; CDR3 DNA: TGTGCCAGCAGCGTACGGGCGGGAGGATACGAGCAGTACTTC; CDR3 protein: CASSVRAGGYEQYF
CDR3 length: 13; J gene: TRBJ1-3; V gene: TRBV5-6; clone size: -; D gene: -; CDR3 DNA: TGTGCCAGCAGCATTAACAGGGGAAACACCATATATTTT; CDR3 protein: CASSINRGNTIYF
CDR3 length: 16; J gene: TRBJ2-3; V gene: TRBV6-5; clone size: -; D gene: TRBD2; CDR3 DNA: TGTGCCAGCAGTTACGACGTAGCGGGAGGAAGGTATACGCAGTATTTT; CDR3 protein: CASSYDVAGGRYTQYF
CDR3 length: 15; J gene: TRBJ2-7; V gene: TRBV6-1; clone size: -; D gene: -; CDR3 DNA: TGTGCCAGCAGTGAAGTAGACCACCCTTCTAGCGAGCAGTACTTC; CDR3 protein: CASSEVDHPSSEQYF
CDR3 length: 11; J gene: TRBJ2-1; V gene: TRBV10-2; clone size: -; D gene: TRBD2; CDR3 DNA: TGCGCCAGCAGTGAAGGGACTAGAAAGTTCTTC; CDR3 protein: CASSEGTRKFF
CDR3 length: 15; J gene: TRBJ1-2; V gene: TRBV27; clone size: -; D gene: -; CDR3 DNA: TGTGCCAGCAGTTTATCGCCTGGACAGTTTTATGGCTACACCTTC; CDR3 protein: CASSLSPGQFYGYTF
CDR3 length: 14; J gene: TRBJ1-1; V gene: TRBV6-5; clone size: -; D gene: TRBD1; CDR3 DNA: TGTGCCAGCAGCCGAGACAGGGGGGTGACTGAAGCTTTCTTT; CDR3 protein: CASSRDRGVTEAFF
CDR3 length: 16; J gene: TRBJ2-3; V gene: TRBV3-1/TRBV3-2; clone size: -; D gene: TRBD2; CDR3 DNA: TGTGCCAGCAGCCAAGGTCCCGCGGGAGGATCAGATACGCAGTATTTT; CDR3 protein: CASSQGPAGGSDTQYF
CDR3 length: 16; J gene: TRBJ2-1; V gene: TRBV27; clone size: -; D gene: -; CDR3 DNA: TGTGCCAGCAGTTTAACCCCAGCGGGCTCCTACAATGAGCAGTTCTTC; CDR3 protein: CASSLTPAGSYNEQFF
CDR3 length: 15; J gene: TRBJ2-2; V gene: TRBV19; clone size: -; D gene: -; CDR3 DNA: TGTGCCAGTAGTAGGACTAATAGAAACACCGGGGAGCTGTTTTTT; CDR3 protein: CASSRTNRNTGELFF
CDR3 length: 17; J gene: TRBJ2-4; V gene: TRBV5-4; clone size: -; D gene: -; CDR3 DNA: TGTGCCAGCAGGGACATCGGGACACCCGACGCCAAAAACATTCAGTACTTC; CDR3 protein: CASRDIGTPDAKNIQYF
CDR3 length: 17; J gene: TRBJ2-6; V gene: TRBV14; clone size: -; D gene: -; CDR3 DNA: TGTGCCAGCAGCCTACCGGGCCAAGGGGCTGGGGCCAACGTCCTGACTTTC; CDR3 protein: CASSLPGQGAGANVLTF
CDR3 length: 16; J gene: TRBJ2-5; V gene: TRBV4-3; clone size: -; D gene: TRBD1; CDR3 DNA: TGCGCCAGCAGCCAAGGAGACAGGGGGAAGGAAGAGACCCAGTACTTC; CDR3 protein: CASSQGDRGKEETQYF
CDR3 length: 14; J gene: TRBJ2-1; V gene: TRBV7-3; clone size: -; D gene: TRBD2; CDR3 DNA: TGTGCCAGCGGGAGCGGGACCCCATCGGAGGAGCAGTTCTTC; CDR3 protein: CASGSGTPSEEQFF
CDR3 length: 17; J gene: TRBJ2-4; V gene: TRBV29-1; clone size: -; D gene: TRBD2; CDR3 DNA: TGCAGCGTTGAAGACCCCGGGACTAGCGGGATCAAAAACATTCAGTACTTC; CDR3 protein: CSVEDPGTSGIKNIQYF
CDR3 length: 15; J gene: TRBJ1-5; V gene: TRBV5-1; clone size: -; D gene: -; CDR3 DNA: TGCGCCAGCAGCTTGGCCGGTGGGCCCAATCAGCCCCAGCATTTT; CDR3 protein: CASSLAGGPNQPQHF
CDR3 length: 14; J gene: TRBJ2-7; V gene: TRBV2; clone size: -; D gene: -; CDR3 DNA: TGTGCCAGCAGATCTTTAATATCCGGGGAAGAGCAGTACTTC; CDR3 protein: CASRSLISGEEQYF
CDR3 length: 15; J gene: TRBJ1-1; V gene: TRBV10-1; clone size: -; D gene: TRBD1; CDR3 DNA: TGCGCCAGCAGCCTGGGACAGGGGGGAAACACTGAAGCTTTCTTT; CDR3 protein: CASSLGQGGNTEAFF
CDR3 length: 14; J gene: TRBJ2-7; V gene: TRBV5-8; clone size: -; D gene: -; CDR3 DNA: TGTGCCAGCGGCTACGGGGGAAGGACCTACGAGCAGTACTTC; CDR3 protein: CASGYGGRTYEQYF
CDR3 length: 16; J gene: TRBJ2-1; V gene: TRBV9; clone size: -; D gene: -; CDR3 DNA: TGTGCCAGCAGCTCATTGGACCAAAGGAGGGACAATGAGCAGTTCTTC; CDR3 protein: CASSSLDQRRDNEQFF
CDR3 length: 14; J gene: TRBJ2-7; V gene: TRBV7-6; clone size: -; D gene: -; CDR3 DNA: TGTGCCAGCAGCTTAGGCGAGACAGGTATCGAGCAGTACTTC; CDR3 protein: CASSLGETGIEQYF
CDR3 length: 13; J gene: TRBJ1-2; V gene: TRBV13; clone size: -; D gene: -; CDR3 DNA: TGTGCCAGCAGTGTGGGTAGCAACTATGGCTACACCTTC; CDR3 protein: CASSVGSNYGYTF
CDR3 length: 11; J gene: TRBJ2-3; V gene: TRBV7-2; clone size: -; D gene: -; CDR3 DNA: TGTGCCAGCAGACAGACCCGCACGCAGTATTTT; CDR3 protein: CASRQTRTQYF
CDR3 length: 14; J gene: TRBJ1-2; V gene: TRBV5-1; clone size: -; D gene: TRBD1; CDR3 DNA: TGCGCCAGCAGCGATCCGGGACAGAGCTATGGCTACACCTTC; CDR3 protein: CASSDPGQSYGYTF
CDR3 length: 13; J gene: TRBJ2-2; V gene: TRBV6-5; clone size: -; D gene: -; CDR3 DNA: TGTGCCAGCAGGGGACTTTCCCCCAGGGAGCTGTTTTTT; CDR3 protein: CASRGLSPRELFF
CDR3 length: 21; J gene: TRBJ2-2; V gene: TRBV4-1; clone size: -; D gene: -; CDR3 DNA: TGCGCCAGCAGCCAAGTTCTTGGTCGCGGGAATAGGAGAATTAACACCGGGGAGCTGTTTTTT; CDR3 protein: CASSQVLGRGNRRINTGELFF
CDR3 length: 16; J gene: TRBJ2-2; V gene: TRBV7-2; clone size: -; D gene: -; CDR3 DNA: TGTGCCAGCAGCTTAGACGGAGGCAAAAACACCGGGGAGCTGTTTTTT; CDR3 protein: CASSLDGGKNTGELFF
CDR3 length: 17; J gene: TRBJ2-2; V gene: TRBV5-6; clone size: once; D gene: -; CDR3 DNA: TGTGCCAGCAGCCCCAGGGGCCAGGGGCAGTACACCGGGGAGCTGTTTTTT; CDR3 protein: CASSPRGQGQYTGELFF
CDR3 length: 15; J gene: TRBJ1-4; V gene: TRBV5-4; clone size: -; D gene: TRBD1; CDR3 DNA: TGTGCCAGCAGCTCCACAGGGGGCGTGGGGGAAAAACTGTTTTTT; CDR3 protein: CASSSTGGVGEKLFF
CDR3 length: 16; J gene: TRBJ2-5; V gene: TRBV24-1; clone size: -; D gene: TRBD2; CDR3 DNA: TGTGCCACCAGTGTTTATGCGGGAGCGGGCCAAGAGACCCAGTACTTC; CDR3 protein: CATSVYAGAGQETQYF
CDR3 length: 12; J gene: TRBJ2-1; V gene: TRBV6-5; clone size: -; D gene: -; CDR3 DNA: TGTGCCAGTCGCCAGGGCTACAATGAGCAGTTCTTC; CDR3 protein: CASRQGYNEQFF
CDR3 length: 17; J gene: TRBJ1-4; V gene: TRBV28; clone size: -; D gene: -; CDR3 DNA: TGTGCCAGCAGTTTATCCCCGCACCGCGAGTCGAGAAGAAAACTGTTTTTT; CDR3 protein: CASSLSPHRESRRKLFF
CDR3 length: 16; J gene: TRBJ2-2; V gene: TRBV24-1; clone size: -; D gene: -; CDR3 DNA: TGTGCCACCAGTGATTTGCAAGGGGCAGGGACCGGGGAGCTGTTTTTT; CDR3 protein: CATSDLQGAGTGELFF
CDR3 length: 15; J gene: TRBJ1-6; V gene: TRBV18; clone size: -; D gene: -; CDR3 DNA: TGTGCCAGCTCAACTCAGGGCACGGATAATTCACCCCTCCACTTT; CDR3 protein: CASSTQGTDNSPLHF
CDR3 length: 23; J gene: TRBJ2-3; V gene: TRBV19; clone size: -; D gene: TRBD2; CDR3 DNA: TGTGCCAGTAGTACTTCAGACAGGTGGAGATGGCGGGAGGACCCAACTTGCACAGATACGCAGTATTTT; CDR3 protein: CASSTSDRWRWREDPTCTDTQYF
CDR3 length: 12; J gene: TRBJ1-1; V gene: TRBV6-4; clone size: -; D gene: -; CDR3 DNA: TGTGCCAGCAAGGGAGTGAACACTGAAGCTTTCTTT; CDR3 protein: CASKGVNTEAFF
CDR3 length: 16; J gene: TRBJ1-1; V gene: TRBV28; clone size: many; D gene: -; CDR3 DNA: TGTGCCAGCAGTTTAAATGTCTGGCAGGGGAACACTGAAGCTTTCTTT; CDR3 protein: CASSLNVWQGNTEAFF
CDR3 length: 13; J gene: TRBJ1-1; V gene: TRBV9; clone size: -; D gene: -; CDR3 DNA: TGTGCCAGCAGCCCCGAGGTAATCCATGAAGCTTTCTTT; CDR3 protein: CASSPEVIHEAFF
CDR3 length: 11; J gene: TRBJ1-2; V gene: TRBV29-1; clone size: -; D gene: TRBD1; CDR3 DNA: TGCAGCGAGAGACAGGGCCATGGCTACACCTTC; CDR3 protein: CSERQGHGYTF
CDR3 length: 20; J gene: TRBJ2-1; V gene: TRBV24-1; clone size: -; D gene: TRBD2; CDR3 DNA: TGTGCCACCAGTGGTCGAGGGACTAGCGGTTCAAGAAGCTCCTACAATGAGCAGTTCTTC; CDR3 protein: CATSGRGTSGSRSSYNEQFF
CDR3 length: 15; J gene: TRBJ1-6; V gene: TRBV2; clone size: -; D gene: TRBD1; CDR3 DNA: TGTGCCAGCAGCCGGAGGACAGGAGGGAATTCACCCCTCCACTTT; CDR3 protein: CASSRRTGGNSPLHF
CDR3 length: 15; J gene: TRBJ2-3; V gene: TRBV2; clone size: -; D gene: TRBD2; CDR3 DNA: TGTGCCAGCAGGACACTAGCGTCAGGCACAGATACGCAGTATTTT; CDR3 protein: CASRTLASGTDTQYF
CDR3 length: 16; J gene: TRBJ1-4; V gene: TRBV7-9; clone size: -; D gene: TRBD1; CDR3 DNA: TGTGCCAGTGAAAAGGACAGGGGCGCCCTGAATGAAAAACTGTTTTTT; CDR3 protein: CASEKDRGALNEKLFF
CDR3 length: 14; J gene: TRBJ2-7; V gene: TRBV5-1; clone size: -; D gene: -; CDR3 DNA: TGCGCCAGCTCGCCCGGTCCCGGGAACTACGAGCAGTACTTC; CDR3 protein: CASSPGPGNYEQYF
CDR3 length: 11; J gene: TRBJ1-2; V gene: TRBV28; clone size: -; D gene: -; CDR3 DNA: TGTGCCAGCAGCTTAAGTAGCGGCTACACCTTC; CDR3 protein: CASSLSSGYTF